One and the same sample provided the 14 T cell receptor beta chains below, sequenced in a study of neurological immune-mediated disorders. TCRdb re-called the 5' RACE reads through MiXCR, storing one row per CDR3 protein. Counted here are 65,000 to 90,000 distinct CDR3 sequences, about 5% occurring once; the ten biggest clones make up approximately 2.2%. Sequenced: PBMCs. These receptor sequences come from a woman between 25 and 40 years old with multiple sclerosis.

In its sample, this clonotype was seen many times. The chain recombines TRBV5-1 with TRBJ2-5, with TRBD2 identical over 8 bases. The V gene's germline CDR1 is SGHRS and CDR2 YFSETQ. The CDR3 spans 15 residues. V was pared by 1 base and J by 5 bases, with 7 bases of the junction left unmatched. This chain's CDR3 is CASSLISGSVETQYF. The CDR3 coding sequence is TGCGCCAGCAGCTTGATCAGCGGGAGTGTGGAGACCCAGTACTTC.

This clonotype was counted at least ten times. This sequence joins TRBV12-3 or TRBV12-4 and TRBJ2-2; no clear D gene. This CDR3 region has 14 residues. Trimming removed 2 bases at V and 6 bases at J, with 10 bases between. In DNA, the CDR3 is TGTGCCAGCAGTTTAAGACTCAGTTCCGGGGAGCTGTTTTTT. Its protein product is CASSLRLSSGELFF.

This clonotype was seen many times. V is TRBV7-9 and J is TRBJ2-2; D uncertain. Germline assignment: CDR1 SEHNR and CDR2 FQNEAQ (reference sequence). The CDR3 has 16 amino acids. Trimming cost V 4 bases and J 3 bases, with 15 bases left between them. The CDR3 loop reads CASSSKSSSDTGELFF. In DNA, the CDR3 is TGTGCCAGCAGCTCGAAATCTTCCTCCGACACCGGGGAGCTGTTTTTT. Full variable domain (outside the CDR3, taken from reference TRBV7-9 and TRBJ2-2): DTGVSQNPRHKITKRGQNVTFRCDPISEHNRLYWYRQTLGQGPEFLTYFQNEAQLEKSRLLSDRFSAERPKGSFSTLEIQRTEQGDSAMYLCASSSKSSSDTGELFFGEGSRLTVL.

This clonotype was detected many times. The chain joins TRBV20-1 to TRBJ1-1; D is possibly TRBD1 (5 bases). V lost 0 bases, J lost 0 bases, and 8 bases lay in between. The CDR3 extends over 14 amino acids. The germline CDR1 and CDR2 sequences are DFQATT and SNEGSKA (reference sequence). This CDR3 reads CSARDAGLNTEAFF. Written as DNA, the CDR3 is TGCAGTGCTAGAGATGCAGGGCTGAACACTGAAGCTTTCTTT.

This clonotype was observed at least ten times. The rearrangement uses TRBV5-1 and TRBJ2-3; D unclear. The V gene's germline CDR1 is SGHRS and CDR2 YFSETQ. The CDR3 is 12 amino acids. The V and J ends lost 4 bases and 5 bases respectively, with 8 bases between them. The CDR3 region is CASSQDLDTQYF. In DNA, the CDR3 is TGCGCCAGCAGCCAAGACCTAGATACGCAGTATTTT.

This clonotype has ten or more counts. V is TRBV14 and J is TRBJ2-1; 10 bases align to TRBD2. Germline V lookup: CDR1 SGHDN, CDR2 FVKESK. CDR3 length: 14 residues. V lost 4 bases to trimming and J lost 9 bases; unmatched junction nucleotides: 6. The CDR3 reads CASSRTSGISEQFF. In DNA form, the CDR3 reads TGTGCCAGCAGCCGGACTAGCGGCATCAGTGAGCAGTTCTTC.

There are a few counts of this clonotype. The chain carries TRBV28 and TRBJ2-7; D uncertain. The CDR3 runs 17 residues. Trimming removed 3 bases from V and 0 bases from J, with 18 bases in between. Germline V lookup: CDR1 MDHEN, CDR2 SYDVKM. CDR3 amino acids: CASSFGYRQFYSYEQYF. CDR3 in DNA: TGTGCCAGCAGTTTTGGGTACCGGCAGTTTTACTCCTACGAGCAGTACTTC.

This clonotype was recorded at least ten times. The V and J genes are TRBV4-2 and TRBJ2-3; TRBD2 might be the D (6 bases). V was shortened by 1 base and J by 1 base, with 15 bases between the two germline ends. The CDR3 is 17 residues long. Germline CDR1 and CDR2: LGHNA and YNFKEQ. The CDR3 sequence: CASSQGIGAGGTDTQYF. The DNA of the CDR3 is TGTGCCAGCAGCCAAGGGATAGGAGCGGGTGGCACAGATACGCAGTATTTT.

This clonotype was detected many times. V gene TRBV6-2 or TRBV6-3 combines with J gene TRBJ1-5; TRBD1 might be the D (5 bases). Per the germline V gene, CDR1 is MNHEY and CDR2 is SVGEGT. The length of the CDR3 is 15 residues. V was pared by 5 bases and J by 1 base, with 12 bases between. CDR3 sequence reads: CASSLDRDSNQPQHF. In nucleotides, the CDR3 is TGTGCCAGCAGTCTCGACAGAGACAGCAATCAGCCCCAGCATTTT.

There are many counts of this clonotype. This chain uses TRBV20-1 with TRBJ1-5, with D maybe TRBD1 (6 bases). V lost 5 bases, J lost 4 bases, and 24 bases lay in between. Germline lookup yields CDR1 DFQATT and CDR2 SNEGSKA (reference sequence). The CDR3 is made up of 17 amino acids. The CDR3 DNA follows: TGCAGTGCTCTGCCCGCTGGGGGCGGAGGTCCTAATCAGCCCCAGCATTTT. Its protein product is CSALPAGGGGPNQPQHF.

This clonotype was seen many times. CDR3 bases: TGTGCCAGCAGTAAGACTAGTACTAATGAGCAGTTCTTC. Translation gives CASSKTSTNEQFF. The chain carries TRBV12-3 or TRBV12-4 and TRBJ2-1; D possibly corresponds to TRBD2 (6 bases). Trimming took 5 bases from V and 7 from J, leaving 12 bases between them. The length of the CDR3 is 13 residues.

This clonotype was recorded many times. The chain carries TRBV20-1 and TRBJ2-1, with D unresolved. The germline V gene encodes CDR1 DFQATT and CDR2 SNEGSKA (reference sequence). CDR3 length: 11 amino acids. With 1 base removed from V and 7 bases from J, the gap between germline ends came to 5 bases. CDR3 sequence reads: CSARGINEQFF. The CDR3 DNA reads TGCAGTGCTAGAGGGATAAATGAGCAGTTCTTC.

This clonotype showed up many times. The gene calls are TRBV5-5 and TRBJ2-5; 8 bases match TRBD2. The junction had 18 bases not matched to a gene; V was cut back by 3 bases and J by 5 bases. The germline gives CDR1 SGHKS, CDR2 YYEKEE (reference sequence). The CDR3 is made up of 18 amino acids. CDR3 DNA: TGTGCCAGCAGCTCCCGGGAGGGACTCCTCCCAGGCGGGGAGACCCAGTACTTC. It yields the protein CASSSREGLLPGGETQYF.

The table lists this clonotype with many counts. The V gene is TRBV5-1, the J gene TRBJ2-2, with D hard to call. V lost 0 bases and J 7 bases, leaving 7 bases between the germline ends. Germline V gene lookup returns CDR1 SGHRS and CDR2 YFSETQ. This CDR3 contains 13 residues. This CDR3 reads CASSLEPLGELFF. The CDR3 nucleotides read TGCGCCAGCAGCTTGGAGCCCCTCGGGGAGCTGTTTTTT.